Listed below are T cell receptor beta chains from one sample, sequenced in a study of T cell responses to AZD1222 COVID-19 vaccine. Profiled with immunoSEQ multiplex PCR; TCRdb holds only in-frame clones, not every one. The table shows about 68,000 clones, with about four fifths occurring only once. Sequencing used peripheral blood, obtained on day 0 of AZD1222 vaccination. All receptors come from an adult in good health. CDR3s include the opening cysteine and the closing phenylalanine or tryptophan.

v_gene,len,j_gene,CDR3aa
TRBV28,12,TRBJ2-1,CASSSNDNEQFF
TRBV21-1,20,TRBJ2-5,CATRVWQGTSGGAEQETQYF
TRBV27,13,TRBJ1-1,CASRPALNTEAFF
TRBV10-3,13,TRBJ2-1,CAISESSQDEQFF
TRBV9,14,TRBJ2-3,CASSVERYTDTQYF
TRBV6-2/TRBV6-3,14,TRBJ1-2,CASSDPDSIFGYTF
TRBV12-3/TRBV12-4,12,TRBJ2-5,CASSLFGETQYF
TRBV2,14,TRBJ2-3,CASSRGYGTDTQYF
TRBV2,16,TRBJ1-1,CASRPLTTGKNTEAFF
TRBV11-2,15,TRBJ1-3,CASSSLMGAGNTIYF
TRBV28,14,TRBJ1-2,CASSLDRAPYGYTF
TRBV10-3,13,TRBJ1-1,CAIKDSMNTEAFF
TRBV7-9,14,TRBJ2-5,CASSRSSGGETQYF
TRBV6-1,13,TRBJ2-3,CASSEGGTDTQYF
TRBV19,14,TRBJ1-1,CASRKTDLNTEAFF
TRBV28,14,TRBJ2-4,CASSGGGAGNIQYF
TRBV28,14,TRBJ2-3,CASSSPTGVGTQYF
TRBV12-3/TRBV12-4,12,TRBJ1-4,CASRVFNEKLFF
TRBV23-1,16,TRBJ1-5,CASSQIDPPSNQPQHF
TRBV7-9,16,TRBJ2-2,CASTQRAPGFTGELFF
TRBV6-2/TRBV6-3,12,TRBJ1-1,CASSRLITEAFF
TRBV19,15,TRBJ1-5,CASRRTPGQGSPQHF
TRBV5-1,14,TRBJ1-1,CASSLIAGHTEAFF
TRBV6-5,14,TRBJ1-2,CASSYSGSSYGYTF
TRBV5-1,12,TRBJ2-3,CASSFDQMTQYF
TRBV2,15,TRBJ1-2,CASSEGLGNLYGYTF
TRBV7-8,11,TRBJ1-2,CASSLGRSYTF
TRBV28,15,TRBJ2-5,CASSLLAGGVETQYF
TRBV4-3,14,TRBJ2-1,CASSQDPGFREQFF
TRBV30,13,TRBJ1-5,CAWSVSSNQPQHF
TRBV5-1,14,TRBJ2-4,CASSFDTNKNIQYF
TRBV7-9,14,TRBJ2-3,CASSRLVGAGALNF
TRBV30,12,TRBJ1-2,CAAMGLRDGYTF
TRBV5-1,15,TRBJ2-3,CASTWSPGSTDTQYF
TRBV6-5,13,TRBJ1-2,CASSRGPTYGYTF
TRBV11-3,16,TRBJ2-3,CASSHRESGGADTQYF
TRBV7-2,17,TRBJ1-6,CASSPRWGATLGSPLHF
TRBV7-2,18,TRBJ1-6,CASSLMDGVYTYNSPLHF
TRBV6-4,14,TRBJ1-1,CASSDSGGATEAFF
TRBV5-1,16,TRBJ1-4,CASSLGMGGQGEKLFF
TRBV30,12,TRBJ2-7,CAWSLVGLEQYF
TRBV2,13,TRBJ1-1,CASSGEGLLAAFF
TRBV6-1,14,TRBJ1-1,CASSEEAENTEAFF
TRBV4-1,16,TRBJ1-2,CASSQDFAGRGYGYTF
TRBV19,14,TRBJ1-4,CASSPRELNEKLFF
TRBV2,14,TRBJ2-1,CASSEAGGPNEQFF
TRBV21-1,11,TRBJ1-1,CASSIVAEAFF
TRBV11-3,15,TRBJ1-1,CASSLEGRGLTEAFF
TRBV10-3,16,TRBJ1-6,CAISEGTGVVSSPLHF
TRBV6-4,17,TRBJ1-1,CASRPDGGHRFGTEAFF
TRBV5-1,16,TRBJ2-3,CASSATTLAGTDTQYF
TRBV4-3,16,TRBJ2-1,CASSPSGGGQYNEQFF